A single sample is the source of the 27 T cell receptor beta chains below, sequenced in a study of blood T cell repertoires in COVID-19. Assay: immunoSEQ multiplex PCR; the TCRdb copy retains only in-frame clones and omits some. The table includes a few hundred thousand clones, around 87% detected once. The material sequenced was peripheral blood. These TCRs come from a woman aged 45-65 years with acute or convalescent COVID-19.

CDR3 in amino acids: CASSSTIMRNSPLHF. The CDR3 DNA sequence: TGTGCCAGCAGTTCCACTATCATGAGGAATTCACCCCTCCACTTT. The chain links TRBV28 to TRBJ1-6; D unclear. The CDR3 length is 15 residues. V was cut by 4 bases and J by 7 bases, with 14 bases left in between. CDR1 and CDR2 (germline): MDHEN, SYDVKM.

This chain connects TRBV4-3 to TRBJ2-1, with 7 bases that match TRBD2. Unmatched junction bases numbered 8, after V lost 3 bases and J lost 0 bases. Germline V lookup: CDR1 LGHNA, CDR2 YSLEER. The CDR3 is 17 amino acids. CDR3 loop: CASSHKPLAVSYNEQFF. The CDR3 DNA reads TGCGCCAGCAGCCACAAACCTCTAGCGGTCTCCTACAATGAGCAGTTCTTC.

This chain uses TRBV4-3 with TRBJ1-1, with a weak D call TRBD1 (5 bases). This CDR3 region has 15 residues. CDR1 is LGHNA and CDR2 is YSLEER in the germline V gene. Trimming left V 3 bases short and J 4 bases short, with 15 bases between. CDR3 sequence reads: CASSHGTGFGTEAFF. CDR3 coding DNA: TGCGCCAGCAGCCATGGAACAGGCTTTGGCACTGAAGCTTTCTTT.

This sequence joins TRBV7-9 and TRBJ2-1, with 8 bases matching TRBD2. Trimming took 1 base from V and 15 from J; bases not matched to a gene: 8. Germline assignment: CDR1 SEHNR and CDR2 FQNEAQ (reference sequence). CDR3 size: 13 residues. CDR3 in DNA: TGTGCCAGCAGCTTAGAACTAGCGGTGGGGCCGTTCTTC. This encodes CASSLELAVGPFF.

The chain uses TRBV5-4 and TRBJ2-3, with 8 bases identical to TRBD1. Trimming removed 4 bases from V and 4 bases from J; junction bases left unmatched: 5. The CDR3 sequence is 14 residues long. CDR1 and CDR2 from the germline V gene are SGHNT and YYREEE (reference sequence). CDR3 residues: CASSPRQGSDTQYF. Here the CDR3 DNA reads TGTGCCAGCAGCCCACGACAGGGGTCAGATACGCAGTATTTT.

This clone was detected once. V gene TRBV9 combines with J gene TRBJ1-3; 7 bases line up with TRBD1. The CDR3 is 14 residues long. V shed 3 bases, J shed 4 bases, and the junction held 4 bases outside the gene matches. Germline V gene data show CDR1 as SGDLS and CDR2 as YYNGEE. This chain's CDR3 is CASSEHRGGNTIYF. CDR3 nucleotide sequence: TGTGCCAGCAGCGAACACAGGGGAGGAAACACCATATATTTT.

The chain is built from TRBV2 and TRBJ1-4; 9 nucleotides match TRBD1. Germline assignment: CDR1 SNHLY and CDR2 FYNNEI. Trimming at V came to 5 bases and at J to 6 bases, leaving 10 bases not matched to a gene. CDR3 length: 16 residues. The CDR3 spells CASSRSPGQGDEKLFF. Written as DNA, the CDR3 is TGTGCCAGCAGTCGGAGTCCGGGACAGGGAGATGAAAAACTGTTTTTT. Full variable domain (remainder filled in from reference TRBV2 and TRBJ1-4): EPEVTQTPSHQVTQMGQEVILRCVPISNHLYFYWYRQILGQKVEFLVSFYNNEISEKSEIFDDQFSVERPDGSNFTLKIRSTKLEDSAMYFCASSRSPGQGDEKLFFGSGTQLSVL.

V and J are TRBV5-4 and TRBJ1-1; D may be TRBD1 (6 bases). Trimming took off 0 bases at V and 6 bases at J, with 12 bases between the two ends. Germline CDR1 is SGHNT and CDR2 is YYREEE (reference sequence). The CDR3 extends over 14 amino acids. CDR3 nucleotide sequence: TGTGCCAGCAGCTTGGGAGGGGGTGACGCTGAAGCTTTCTTT. Amino acids: CASSLGGGDAEAFF.

J is TRBJ2-1 and V is TRBV5-6, with TRBD2 matching over 8 bases. This CDR3 has 16 amino acids. V was pared by 2 bases and J by 0 bases, with 4 bases of the junction left unmatched. Germline V gives CDR1 SGHDT, CDR2 YYEEEE. The CDR3 DNA is TGTGCCAGCAGCTTTAGCGGGACGGGCTCCTACAATGAGCAGTTCTTC. This encodes CASSFSGTGSYNEQFF.

This chain connects TRBV27 to TRBJ2-1; maybe TRBD1 (6 bases). The V end lost 3 bases, the J end lost 9 bases, and 9 bases lay between the germline ends. From germline, CDR1 is MNHEY and CDR2 SMNVEV (reference sequence). This CDR3 has 12 amino acids. The CDR3 loop is CASSLRGGEQFF. The CDR3 bases are TGTGCCAGCAGTTTGAGAGGGGGTGAGCAGTTCTTC.

The chain carries TRBV7-2 and TRBJ2-5, with 7 bases matching TRBD1. The CDR3 loop spans 16 amino acids. Unmatched junction bases numbered 13, after V lost 2 bases and J lost 7 bases. Germline assignment: CDR1 SGHTA and CDR2 FQGNSA. As DNA, the CDR3 is TGTGCCAGCAGCTTACCTTCAGGGGGTCAGCCTAGGACCCAGTACTTC. Protein product: CASSLPSGGQPRTQYF.

The chain employs TRBV7-9 and TRBJ1-1, with 11 bases lining up with TRBD1. The CDR3 runs 16 residues. The germline CDR1 and CDR2 sequences are SEHNR and FQNEAQ (reference sequence). Trimming removed 1 base from V and 1 base from J; junction bases left unmatched: 2. The CDR3 reads CASSLVGQGANTEAFF. CDR3 DNA sequence: TGTGCCAGCAGCTTAGTAGGACAGGGGGCGAACACTGAAGCTTTCTTT.

The chain has TRBV6-6 and TRBJ2-7; D might be TRBD1 (5 bases). This CDR3 region has 13 residues. Germline CDR1 MNHNY, CDR2 SVGAGI (reference sequence). V was clipped by 1 base and J by 3 bases, with 7 bases between them. As DNA, the CDR3 is TGTGCCAGCAGTTACTGGCAGGGCTACGAGCAGTACTTC. Its translation is CASSYWQGYEQYF.

The chain couples TRBV30 to TRBJ1-2, with a possible D match to TRBD1 (5 bases). V dropped 4 bases and J dropped 4 bases, with 16 bases sitting between them. The germline V gene encodes CDR1 GTSNPN and CDR2 SVGIG (reference sequence). The length of the CDR3 is 14 residues. CDR3 amino acids: CAWTSWGDSYGYTF. The CDR3 DNA is TGTGCCTGGACCTCGTGGGGGGATAGCTATGGCTACACCTTC.

The genes are TRBV30 and TRBJ1-4; D uncertain. CDR3 length equals 12 residues. Trimming shortened V by 2 bases and J by 7 bases, and 8 bases separated the two germline ends. Germline values: CDR1 GTSNPN, CDR2 SVGIG (reference sequence). The chain's CDR3 is CAWSPYSEKLFF. The CDR3 DNA reads as TGTGCCTGGAGTCCCTATTCTGAAAAACTGTTTTTT.

This clone showed up just once. CDR3 loop: CASSPTGGAFSGYTF. In DNA, the CDR3 is TGTGCCAGCAGCCCTACAGGGGGCGCATTCAGTGGCTACACCTTC. This chain links TRBV7-3 with TRBJ1-2; the match to TRBD1 covers 9 bases. Germline V gives CDR1 SGHTA, CDR2 FQGTGA. This CDR3 comprises 15 residues. The V and J ends lost 5 bases and 7 bases, in that order; junction bases with no gene match: 11.

The CDR3 DNA sequence: TGTGCCAGCAGTCCGGGGCCAGGGGACCAAGAGACCCAGTACTTC. Translated, it gives CASSPGPGDQETQYF. The chain recombines TRBV27 with TRBJ2-5; D perhaps matches TRBD1 (6 bases). This CDR3 has 15 amino acids. V was shortened by 5 bases and J by 0 bases, with 13 bases between the two germline ends. Germline CDR1 MNHEY, CDR2 SMNVEV (reference sequence).

J is TRBJ2-1 and V is TRBV7-9, with TRBD2 matching over 13 bases. After removal of 2 bases from V and 7 bases from J, the junction contained 5 bases not matched to a gene. Germline values: CDR1 SEHNR, CDR2 FQNEAQ (reference sequence). The CDR3 is made up of 16 amino acids. The CDR3: CASSLYQGLAGNEQFF. The CDR3 nucleotides are TGTGCCAGCAGCTTATATCAGGGACTAGCGGGAAATGAGCAGTTCTTC. Using reference TRBV7-9 and TRBJ2-1 for the parts outside the CDR3, the full variable domain is DTGVSQNPRHKITKRGQNVTFRCDPISEHNRLYWYRQTLGQGPEFLTYFQNEAQLEKSRLLSDRFSAERPKGSFSTLEIQRTEQGDSAMYLCASSLYQGLAGNEQFFGPGTRLTVL.

For this clone: This same CDR3 is encoded by further DNA sequences in the sample. The CDR3 here is CASSLVTSGYNEQFF. Written as DNA, the CDR3 is TGCGCCAGCAGCTTGGTGACTAGCGGCTACAATGAGCAGTTCTTC. The chain combines TRBV5-1 with TRBJ2-1; 9 bases map to TRBD2. The CDR3 runs to 15 residues. J was trimmed by 3 bases and V by 0 bases; bases with no gene match: 1. Germline lookup yields CDR1 SGHRS and CDR2 YFSETQ.

The chain links TRBV6-2 or TRBV6-3 to TRBJ2-1; 13 positions match TRBD2. Germline CDR1 MNHEY, CDR2 SVGEGT. The CDR3 runs to 17 residues. Trimming took 4 bases from V and 2 from J; bases not matched to a gene: 5. The CDR3 bases are TGTGCCAGCAGTTTACTAGCGGGAGGGCCTCCCTACAATGAGCAGTTCTTC. Translating it yields CASSLLAGGPPYNEQFF.

This chain uses TRBV6-5 with TRBJ2-3, with D possibly TRBD1 on 6 matching bases. The CDR3 runs 14 residues. V lost 6 bases and J 1 base, leaving 11 bases between the germline ends. Germline V gene lookup returns CDR1 MNHEY and CDR2 SVGAGI. The CDR3: CASSSRTGTDTQYF. The CDR3 nucleotides read TGTGCCAGCAGCTCCCGGACAGGCACAGATACGCAGTATTTT.

This chain joins TRBV29-1 and TRBJ2-7; possible D gene TRBD2, 7 bases. CDR3 size: 15 residues. CDR1 and CDR2 from the germline V gene are SQVTM and ANQGSEA. Trimming left V 4 bases short and J 2 bases short, with 18 bases between. Here the CDR3 DNA reads TGCAGCGTTGGAAGTAGGGGGGGGACTACCTACGAGCAGTACTTC. Its translation: CSVGSRGGTTYEQYF.

V is TRBV5-4 and J is TRBJ2-7; 7 bases match TRBD1. The CDR3 is 15 amino acids. Germline-derived CDR1 and CDR2 are SGHNT and YYREEE (reference sequence). The trim removed 5 bases at V and 2 bases at J, leaving 10 bases unmatched. Here the CDR3 DNA reads TGTGCCAGCAGATCCGGGACAGAACGGACCTACGAGCAGTACTTC. Translating gives CASRSGTERTYEQYF.

V usage is TRBV11-2 and J usage is TRBJ1-6; D is unresolved. Germline V gene data show CDR1 as SGHAT and CDR2 as FQNNGV. The CDR3 has 16 amino acids. V was shortened by 0 bases and J by 0 bases, with 6 bases between the two germline ends. CDR3 sequence (DNA): TGTGCCAGCAGCTTAGAGGAGAGCTCCTATAATTCACCCCTCCACTTT. Protein sequence: CASSLEESSYNSPLHF.

The chain has TRBV5-8 and TRBJ1-2; 8 nucleotides agree with TRBD1. CDR3 length: 13 residues. Losses at the gene ends were 4 bases for V and 7 bases for J; bases not matched to a gene: 6. Germline values: CDR1 SGHTS, CDR2 YDEGEE. CDR3 loop: CASSTGQGVGYTF. In DNA, the CDR3 is TGTGCCAGCAGCACAGGACAGGGAGTTGGCTACACCTTC.

This chain joins TRBV4-3 and TRBJ2-3, with D unresolved. The V end lost 0 bases, the J end lost 3 bases, and 7 bases lay between the germline ends. The CDR3 length is 14 residues. Germline lookup yields CDR1 LGHNA and CDR2 YSLEER. This chain's CDR3 is CASSQDVRTDTQYF. CDR3 DNA: TGCGCCAGCAGCCAAGACGTGCGAACAGATACGCAGTATTTT.

The J gene is TRBJ1-6, the V gene TRBV7-2, with TRBD1 identical over 7 bases. Germline V gene sequence: CDR1 SGHTA, CDR2 FQGNSA. The CDR3 has 15 residues. J gave up 5 bases and V 5 bases, and 6 bases lay outside the gene matches. In DNA, the CDR3 is TGTGCCAGCAGCCCTAGGACAGGCAATAATTCACCCCTCCACTTT. Protein product: CASSPRTGNNSPLHF.